Presented here are 6 T cell receptor beta chains from one specimen sequenced in a study of cytomegalovirus exposure and HLA in healthy donors. The primer mix had 60 Vbeta and 13 Jbeta primers. Only in-frame clones appear in the TCRdb table, and some are missing; sequencing was by immunoSEQ multiplex PCR. The table shows about 160,000 clones, with around 80% occurring only once. Sequenced sample: PBMCs. Every receptor here comes from a man over 45 in good health and CMV-seropositive.

Comments on this clone: The sample has other DNA sequences that encode this CDR3 too. The rearrangement links TRBV7-9 to TRBJ2-3; D may be TRBD2 (6 bases). The length of the CDR3 is 14 residues. Trimming cost V 2 bases and J 2 bases, with 8 bases left between them. Germline CDR1 is SEHNR and CDR2 is FQNEAQ (reference sequence). CDR3 sequence reads: CASSLRDFTDTQYF. CDR3 bases: TGTGCCAGCAGCTTACGGGACTTCACAGATACGCAGTATTTT.

J is TRBJ2-5 and V is TRBV6-1; possibly TRBD2 for D (5 bases). The CDR3 contains 14 residues. V gave up 0 bases and J gave up 5 bases, with 10 bases separating them. Germline V CDR1 and CDR2: MNHNS, SASEGT. CDR3 loop: CASSEARTLETQYF. DNA for the CDR3: TGTGCCAGCAGTGAAGCGCGGACTCTTGAGACCCAGTACTTC.

The rearrangement uses TRBV2 and TRBJ1-5; TRBD1 matches at 7 bases. Per germline, CDR1 SNHLY and CDR2 FYNNEI. The CDR3 extends over 14 amino acids. V lost 4 bases, J lost 4 bases, and 4 bases stayed unmatched. CDR3 sequence: CASSVGTDNQPQHF. For the CDR3, the DNA is TGTGCCAGCAGTGTGGGGACAGATAATCAGCCCCAGCATTTT. The variable domain in full, with the rest retrieved from reference TRBV2 and TRBJ1-5, is EPEVTQTPSHQVTQMGQEVILRCVPISNHLYFYWYRQILGQKVEFLVSFYNNEISEKSEIFDDQFSVERPDGSNFTLKIRSTKLEDSAMYFCASSVGTDNQPQHFGDGTRLSIL.

Only a few counts were recorded for this clone. The rearrangement joins TRBV10-3 to TRBJ2-7, with D perhaps TRBD1 (6 bases). The V end lost 6 bases, the J end lost 3 bases, and 12 bases lay between the germline ends. CDR1 is ENHRY and CDR2 is SYGVKD in the germline V gene. The CDR3 is 13 residues long. The CDR3 region has the DNA TGTGCCATCAGCAGGACAGAGAACTACGAGCAGTACTTC. This encodes CAISRTENYEQYF.

The J gene is TRBJ1-1, the V gene TRBV9, with 9 positions matching TRBD1. CDR1 and CDR2 from the germline V gene are SGDLS and YYNGEE. The CDR3 extends over 16 amino acids. With V trimmed by 3 bases and J by 4 bases, 10 bases remained unmatched. The CDR3 spells CASSASRDRASTEAFF. The DNA of the CDR3 is TGTGCCAGCAGCGCCAGCCGGGACAGGGCCTCCACTGAAGCTTTCTTT. Using reference TRBV9 and TRBJ1-1 for the parts outside the CDR3, the full variable domain is DSGVTQTPKHLITATGQRVTLRCSPRSGDLSVYWYQQSLDQGLQFLIQYYNGEERAKGNILERFSAQQFPDLHSELNLSSLELGDSALYFCASSASRDRASTEAFFGQGTRLTVV.

The chain employs TRBV7-9 and TRBJ2-5; no clear D. V was cut by 5 bases and J by 14 bases, with 6 bases left in between. The CDR3 runs to 8 residues. Germline V gene sequence: CDR1 SEHNR, CDR2 FQNEAQ (reference sequence). This chain's CDR3 is CASSPTYF. The CDR3 DNA reads TGTGCCAGCAGCCCCACTTACTTC.